Only one count was recorded for the clone carrying this TCR beta chain. Its antigen is not known. At the Johns Hopkins FTIC core, DNA taken from cultured CD4+ T cells was sequenced by way of the Oncomine TCR Beta short-read assay. From CD4+ T cells that had been cultured, genomic DNA was extracted. TCRdb redid the calling of the PCR reads with MiXCR, one entry per CDR3 protein. This sample has roughly 28,000 distinct CDR3 sequences, with around 64% found just once. This sample is part of a study of vaccination and CD4 T cells after COVID-19. Study overall: The stimulus for the cells was overlapping spike peptides derived from SARS-CoV-2, HCoV-NL63, HCoV-OC43 and HCoV-229E. Every culture used as a control got a CEFX pool, an HIV-1 Nef pool, or no peptide.

Treatment described: approximately 10-day PBMC culture with coronavirus spike peptide pools or control peptides (ViraFEST assay). Overall study results and limits: Detection of a median around 86% of reactive clones in convalescent patients was confined to the period after vaccination.

V was cut by 5 bases and J by 0 bases, with 14 bases left in between. The V gene's germline CDR1 is MNHNS and CDR2 SASEGT. The CDR3 covers 15 residues. The chain recombines TRBV6-1 with TRBJ2-7; perhaps TRBD2 as D (7 bases). This receptor was identified in a human donor who received a COVID-19 vaccine. The sequenced sample was CD4+ T cells from blood, cultured in vitro, obtained after SARS-CoV-2 vaccination. DNA for the CDR3: TGTGCCAGCAGTACCGAGGGGGGGACCTCCTACGAGCAGTACTTC. This codes for CASSTEGGTSYEQYF.